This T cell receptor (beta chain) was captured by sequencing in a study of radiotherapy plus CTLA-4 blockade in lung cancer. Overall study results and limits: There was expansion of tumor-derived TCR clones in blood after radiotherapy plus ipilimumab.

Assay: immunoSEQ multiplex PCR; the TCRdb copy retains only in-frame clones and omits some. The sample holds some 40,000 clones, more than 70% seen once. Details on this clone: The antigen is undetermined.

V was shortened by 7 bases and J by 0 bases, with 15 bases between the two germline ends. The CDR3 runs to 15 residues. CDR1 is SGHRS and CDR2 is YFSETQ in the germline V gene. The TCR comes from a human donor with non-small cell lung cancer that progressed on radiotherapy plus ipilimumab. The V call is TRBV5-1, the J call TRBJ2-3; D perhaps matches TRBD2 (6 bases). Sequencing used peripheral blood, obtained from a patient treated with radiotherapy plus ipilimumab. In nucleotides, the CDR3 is TGCGCCAGCGGAGGGGACGGCACTAGCACAGATACGCAGTATTTT. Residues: CASGGDGTSTDTQYF.